One and the same sample provided the 28 T cell receptor beta chains below, sequenced in a study of radiation and T cells in renal cell carcinoma. Libraries were prepared by immunoSEQ multiplex PCR; TCRdb keeps only in-frame clonotypes and omits some of them. The repertoire holds 87,000 or so clones, with around 88% as singletons. Documented time point: baseline pretreatment blood. Documented treatment: 15 Gy SBRT to primary tumor, nephrectomy 4 weeks later. Here the sequenced sample was blood, taken from a patient whose treatment included radiotherapy and nephrectomy. The receptors here all came from a man aged 45-65 years with renal cell carcinoma.

The chain combines TRBV7-9 with TRBJ1-1; a weak D match, TRBD1 (5 bases). Germline CDR1 is SEHNR and CDR2 is FQNEAQ (reference sequence). V shed 10 bases and J shed 4 bases, with 19 bases lying between them. This CDR3 contains 14 residues. The DNA of the CDR3 is TGTGCCACCGTTGAGGGGCTTTTGGGCACTGAAGCTTTCTTT. Its translation is CATVEGLLGTEAFF.

The chain uses TRBV2 and TRBJ2-7; D ambiguous. Per the germline V gene, CDR1 is SNHLY and CDR2 is FYNNEI. The CDR3 is made up of 13 amino acids. V was pared by 2 bases and J by 11 bases, with 16 bases between. In DNA, the CDR3 is TGTGCCAGCAGTGAAAGCGAGAGGACGATCAAGTACTTC. Translating gives CASSESERTIKYF.

The chain has TRBV4-2 and TRBJ2-1; TRBD2 agrees at 10 bases. V lost 3 bases and J lost 5; bases outside the gene matches: 7. Per the germline V gene, CDR1 is LGHNA and CDR2 is YNFKEQ. The CDR3 runs to 16 residues. CDR3 sequence: CASSHVGTSENNEQFF. As DNA, the CDR3 is TGTGCCAGCAGCCACGTCGGGACTAGCGAGAACAATGAGCAGTTCTTC.

This chain uses TRBV5-4 with TRBJ1-6; D is unresolved. Looked up from germline, CDR1 is SGHNT and CDR2 is YYREEE (reference sequence). CDR3 length equals 15 residues. Trimming cost V 7 bases and J 5 bases, with 16 bases left between them. In DNA, the CDR3 is TGTGCCAGCTTCGAACGGTGGAGTAATAATTCACCCCTCCACTTT. The encoded protein is CASFERWSNNSPLHF. The full variable domain, completed using reference TRBV5-4 and TRBJ1-6, is ETGVTQSPTHLIKTRGQQVTLRCSSQSGHNTVSWYQQALGQGPQFIFQYYREEENGRGNFPPRFSGLQFPNYSSELNVNALELDDSALYLCASFERWSNNSPLHFGNGTRLTVT.

V gene TRBV7-9 combines with J gene TRBJ2-7; the D gene is possibly TRBD1 (5 bases). Trimming left V 6 bases short and J 5 bases short, with 11 bases between. CDR1 is SEHNR and CDR2 is FQNEAQ in the germline V gene (reference sequence). This CDR3 is built from 12 residues. The CDR3 bases are TGTGCCAGCAGTACCCAGGGTCACGAGCAGTACTTC. Its translation is CASSTQGHEQYF.

The chain has TRBV5-4 and TRBJ2-5; TRBD2 aligns across 13 bases. The germline CDR1 and CDR2 sequences are SGHNT and YYREEE (reference sequence). The junction had 5 bases not matched to a gene; V was cut back by 3 bases and J by 3 bases. The CDR3 loop spans 16 amino acids. The CDR3 bases are TGTGCCAGCAGCTCCGAGACTAGCGGGGGGAAAGAGACCCAGTACTTC. This encodes CASSSETSGGKETQYF.

The CDR3, as DNA: TGTGCCAGCAGGGTTTGGACAGGGGTGAACACTGAAGCTTTCTTT. Translated, it gives CASRVWTGVNTEAFF. The rearrangement links TRBV6-5 to TRBJ1-1; the match to TRBD1 covers 9 bases. The CDR3 loop spans 15 amino acids. V gave up 6 bases and J gave up 0 bases; unmatched junction bases: 5. Germline-derived CDR1 and CDR2 are MNHEY and SVGAGI.

This sequence joins TRBV9 and TRBJ2-1; TRBD2 matches 14 bases. The CDR3 runs 17 residues. V lost 3 bases and J lost 8; bases outside the gene matches: 10. Germline V gene data show CDR1 as SGDLS and CDR2 as YYNGEE. The DNA for the CDR3 is TGTGCCAGCAGCGCCGGGACTAGCGGGAGCGCGTTGCATGAGCAGTTCTTC. Its translation: CASSAGTSGSALHEQFF.

This clone was seen only once. The gene calls are TRBV6-5 and TRBJ1-1; weak D call: TRBD1 (6 bases). Germline CDR1 reads MNHEY; CDR2 reads SVGAGI. V lost 1 base and J lost 3, with 15 bases in between. The CDR3 totals 16 residues. CDR3 loop: CASSYLKGQGYTEAFF. The CDR3 DNA reads TGTGCCAGCAGTTACTTAAAGGGACAAGGGTACACTGAAGCTTTCTTT.

This chain links TRBV7-9 with TRBJ1-2; 7 bases are shared with TRBD1. Germline trimming cut 4 bases from V and 2 bases from J; bases unmatched to any gene: 7. The CDR3 length is 15 residues. Germline loops: CDR1 SEHNR, CDR2 FQNEAQ (reference sequence). The CDR3 region is CASSSSGTANYGYTF. The CDR3 DNA follows: TGTGCCAGCAGCTCATCCGGGACAGCAAACTATGGCTACACCTTC.

J is TRBJ2-3 and V is TRBV25-1; 7 nucleotides align to TRBD2. CDR3 length: 18 amino acids. CDR1 and CDR2 (germline): MGHDK, SYGVNS. Trimming at V came to 1 base and at J to 7 bases, leaving 17 bases not matched to a gene. The CDR3 DNA reads TGTGCCAGCAGTGAATCCGGGCCCACCTCGGGGGGACTAAATACGCAGTATTTT. It codes for CASSESGPTSGGLNTQYF.

This chain uses TRBV11-2 with TRBJ2-7; 7 positions agree with TRBD1. The CDR3 loop spans 14 amino acids. V lost 5 bases, J lost 11 bases, and 15 bases stayed unmatched. Germline loops: CDR1 SGHAT, CDR2 FQNNGV. The CDR3 region has the DNA TGTGCCAGCAGCCTAAGCAGGGGGAGAGAAGGGGAGTACTTC. Translation gives CASSLSRGREGEYF.

This clone appeared a single time. This sequence joins TRBV7-2 and TRBJ2-7, with D possibly being TRBD2 (5 bases). Per germline, CDR1 SGHTA and CDR2 FQGNSA. The V and J ends lost 5 bases and 3 bases respectively, with 14 bases between them. The CDR3 covers 14 residues. CDR3 DNA sequence: TGTGCCAGCAGCCACGGACGGGATTACTACGAGCAGTACTTC. It is translated as CASSHGRDYYEQYF.

This clone was observed once. This sequence joins TRBV28 and TRBJ2-7; 7 bases fit TRBD2. V gave up 8 bases and J gave up 0 bases; unmatched junction bases: 7. The germline V gene has CDR1 MDHEN and CDR2 SYDVKM. This CDR3 is built from 14 residues. CDR3 bases: TGTGCCAGCTTTAACGGGAGGAGCTCCTACGAGCAGTACTTC. Amino acids: CASFNGRSSYEQYF. The full variable domain, completed using reference TRBV28 and TRBJ2-7, is DVKVTQSSRYLVKRTGEKVFLECVQDMDHENMFWYRQDPGLGLRLIYFSYDVKMKEKGDIPEGYSVSREKKERFSLILESASTNQTSMYLCASFNGRSSYEQYFGPGTRLTVT.

The V and J genes are TRBV5-5 and TRBJ2-7; maybe TRBD1 (6 bases). V lost 2 bases and J lost 1, with 10 bases in between. The germline V gene encodes CDR1 SGHKS and CDR2 YYEKEE (reference sequence). This CDR3 region has 14 residues. CDR3 bases: TGTGCCAGCAGCTTCCAGGGGACATCCTACGAGCAGTACTTC. Translation gives CASSFQGTSYEQYF.

This clone was seen a single time. V is TRBV5-1 and J is TRBJ1-3; 11 bases agree with TRBD1. Germline V gene sequence: CDR1 SGHRS, CDR2 YFSETQ. V lost 4 bases, J lost 2 bases, and 2 bases stayed unmatched. The CDR3 has 15 residues. The CDR3 nucleotides read TGCGCCAGCAGCATGGGACAGGGGGCTGGAAACACCATATATTTT. As protein: CASSMGQGAGNTIYF.

This rearrangement joins TRBV27 to TRBJ1-4; 7 bases match TRBD1. The CDR3 totals 14 residues. J gave up 6 bases and V 6 bases, and 7 bases lay outside the gene matches. CDR1 MNHEY and CDR2 SMNVEV come from the germline V gene (reference sequence). CDR3 nucleotide sequence: TGTGCCAGCAGACAAAGGAGGGGGCATGAAAAACTGTTTTTT. Its translation is CASRQRRGHEKLFF.

The V and J genes are TRBV30 and TRBJ2-7, with no clear D. This CDR3 region has 13 residues. Germline lookup yields CDR1 GTSNPN and CDR2 SVGIG (reference sequence). V lost 4 bases, J lost 3 bases, and 13 bases lay in between. The CDR3 coding sequence is TGTGCCTGGAAAACCTTCAGTAACTACGAGCAGTACTTC. Amino acid sequence: CAWKTFSNYEQYF.

This clone was counted a single time. The chain links TRBV2 to TRBJ1-3; D perhaps matches TRBD1 (6 bases). The V gene's germline CDR1 is SNHLY and CDR2 FYNNEI. The germline V and J ends were trimmed by 7 bases and 0 bases, with 13 bases remaining between them. The CDR3 sequence is 15 residues long. CDR3 protein: CASIPQTGSGNTIYF. In DNA, the CDR3 is TGTGCCAGCATCCCCCAGACAGGCTCTGGAAACACCATATATTTT.

The V call is TRBV7-9, the J call TRBJ1-1; a weak D match, TRBD1 (6 bases). The ends were cut back, 3 bases at V and 5 bases at J, with 19 bases in the middle. CDR1 and CDR2 (germline): SEHNR, FQNEAQ (reference sequence). The CDR3 consists of 16 residues. CDR3 in amino acids: CASSFDRRAGETEAFF. The CDR3 DNA follows: TGTGCCAGCAGCTTCGACAGACGGGCAGGGGAGACTGAAGCTTTCTTT. Using reference TRBV7-9 and TRBJ1-1 for the parts outside the CDR3, the full variable domain is DTGVSQNPRHKITKRGQNVTFRCDPISEHNRLYWYRQTLGQGPEFLTYFQNEAQLEKSRLLSDRFSAERPKGSFSTLEIQRTEQGDSAMYLCASSFDRRAGETEAFFGQGTRLTVV.

The rearrangement links TRBV6-6 to TRBJ2-5, with no clear D. The CDR3 is 11 amino acids. CDR1 MNHNY and CDR2 SVGAGI come from the germline V gene (reference sequence). V lost 6 bases and J lost 5, with 7 bases in between. The CDR3 protein is CASSRKETQYF. The CDR3 DNA is TGTGCCAGCAGCCGCAAGGAGACCCAGTACTTC.

The rearrangement links TRBV5-6 to TRBJ1-2; a possible D gene is TRBD1 (5 bases). The CDR3 contains 16 residues. Germline lookup yields CDR1 SGHDT and CDR2 YYEEEE. V was cut by 4 bases and J by 4 bases, with 20 bases left in between. CDR3 residues: CASSPDAGLFFYGYTF. CDR3 nucleotide sequence: TGTGCCAGCAGCCCGGACGCAGGGCTGTTCTTCTATGGCTACACCTTC. The full variable domain, its missing parts supplied by reference TRBV5-6 and TRBJ1-2, is DAGVTQSPTHLIKTRGQQVTLRCSPKSGHDTVSWYQQALGQGPQFIFQYYEEEERQRGNFPDRFSGHQFPNYSSELNVNALLLGDSALYLCASSPDAGLFFYGYTFGSGTRLTVV.

The chain is built from TRBV18 and TRBJ1-1, with TRBD1 matching over 8 bases. Germline CDR1 KGHSH, CDR2 LQKENI. Trimming cost V 5 bases and J 8 bases; bases outside gene matches: 13. The CDR3 is made up of 15 amino acids. This CDR3 reads CASSFRQGLGTEAFF. DNA of the CDR3: TGTGCCAGCTCATTTCGACAGGGGCTTGGTACCGAAGCTTTCTTT.

The rearrangement uses TRBV10-3 and TRBJ1-3; no clear D gene. Trimming removed 4 bases from V and 1 base from J, with 14 bases in between. This CDR3 has 16 amino acids. CDR1 is ENHRY, CDR2 SYGVKD, per germline. CDR3 bases: TGTGCCATCAGTGCCGGGCTCCCTGGTTCTGGAAACACCATATATTTT. It is translated as CAISAGLPGSGNTIYF.

This clone has only one observation. This chain connects TRBV6-6 to TRBJ1-5; no firm D call. CDR1 and CDR2 from the germline V gene are MNHNY and SVGAGI (reference sequence). This CDR3 is built from 14 residues. V lost 7 bases and J lost 7, with 17 bases in between. The CDR3 reads CASTKAGLGQPQHF. In nucleotides, the CDR3 is TGTGCCAGCACCAAGGCGGGGTTGGGGCAGCCCCAGCATTTT.

This chain links TRBV4-2 with TRBJ1-4; D is perhaps TRBD1 (6 bases). Trimming stripped 1 base from V and 8 bases from J, with 20 bases between. The CDR3 consists of 17 residues. CDR1 is LGHNA and CDR2 is YNFKEQ in the germline V gene. CDR3 DNA: TGTGCCAGCAGCCAAGCCCCTCGGGGGCCGGCCGAAGAAAAACTGTTTTTT. Amino acids: CASSQAPRGPAEEKLFF.

This chain joins TRBV11-1 and TRBJ2-5; tentative D call: TRBD1 (5 bases). Deletions cut 3 bases from V and 2 bases from J, with 10 bases between. The CDR3 has 14 residues. Germline-derived CDR1 and CDR2 are SGHAT and FQDESV (reference sequence). As DNA, the CDR3 is TGTGCCAGCAGCTTCAGGGCGAGACAAGAGACCCAGTACTTC. Amino acids: CASSFRARQETQYF.

The chain combines TRBV19 with TRBJ2-1; 11 bases fit TRBD2. The J segment lost 6 bases and the V segment lost 3 bases, leaving 4 bases of the junction unmatched. The CDR3 covers 15 residues. Germline assignment: CDR1 LNHDA and CDR2 SQIVND (reference sequence). The CDR3 loop is CASSISGRAFNEQFF. The CDR3 DNA reads TGTGCCAGTAGTATTAGCGGGAGGGCGTTCAATGAGCAGTTCTTC.